This TCR beta chain was recovered during a study of identical twins. Findings of the study overall: An excess of low generation probability was shown by twin-shared out-of-frame alpha sequences.

The germline V gene encodes CDR1 MNHEY and CDR2 SMNVEV (reference sequence). V lost 3 bases to trimming and J lost 1 base, with 7 bases between them. This CDR3 is built from 13 residues. This clonotype has ten or more counts. The antigen is unknown. A universal primer site was incorporated via template switching, and the cDNA contained unique molecular identifiers. Each CDR3 protein is one row after TCRdb ran MiXCR on the 5' RACE reads. The sample lists a few hundred thousand distinct CDR3 sequences, 6.5% occurring once. This sample also appeared in a second study, on T cells expressing NK-cell markers. That investigation notes: NKG2C+ dominant clonotype frequencies in 6 or 7 donors were roughly 1.0-7.5% of CD8+ T cells.

The chain uses TRBV27 and TRBJ2-7; no reliable D call. The sequence derives from a woman younger than 35 in good health. The specimen sequenced was CD8+ T cells sorted from blood. The CDR3 coding sequence is TGTGCCAGCAGTTTCTCGACGTCCTACGAGCAGTACTTC. This translates into CASSFSTSYEQYF.